This T cell receptor beta chain derives from a study of shared clonotypes between healthy human individuals. General observations from the study: Among the subsets, naive ones generally showed larger estimated richness than memory ones.

Per the germline V gene, CDR1 is MNHNY and CDR2 is SVGAGI (reference sequence). The CDR3 consists of 14 residues. With 2 bases clipped from V and 12 bases from J, the junction kept 8 bases outside the gene matches. Positively selected for CCR7, the CD45RO-negative cells used as naive CD8 cells excluded terminally differentiated effector memory CD45RA+ cells. At deep level, the assay was performed. Evenly divided among several immunoSEQ plates was the genomic DNA of each subset. Some clones are missing from TCRdb's copy, which holds only in-frame ones; the method was immunoSEQ multiplex PCR. The data show approximately 740,000 clones, nearly 95% seen once. As concerns this clone: Its antigen remains unidentified.

The sequenced sample was naive CD8+ T cells sorted from blood. This rearrangement joins TRBV6-6 to TRBJ2-1; TRBD1 matches at 9 bases. The TCR comes from a man aged 30 to 39 in good health. This CDR3 reads CASSYGDREIRQFF. The CDR3 DNA sequence: TGTGCCAGCAGTTACGGGGACAGGGAGATTCGGCAGTTCTTC.